The 2 T cell receptor beta chains below were found in one sample sequenced in a study of CD8 T cell repertoires and HIV-1 epitope variants (dated by TCRdb to about 2020). No antigen has been identified for these receptors. Library method: the immunoSEQ multiplex PCR assay. Drawn from immuneACCESS, this table holds only the in-frame rearrangements with V and J called that TCRdb kept. Clones are partly lost; checked studies trace under half to an unresolved V gene and leave the rest unexplained. The sample table contains 4,000 to 5,500 clones; only one count was recorded for around 69% of them. The ten largest clones represent about 42% of the sample. What was sequenced was cultured CD8+ T cells derived from PBMCs. The receptors were sampled from a male donor with HIV.

This chain links TRBV7-2 with TRBJ2-3, with 10 bases lining up with TRBD1. Looked up from germline, CDR1 is SGHTA and CDR2 is FQGNSA. The CDR3 is 15 residues long. J gave up 5 bases and V 1 base, and 3 bases lay outside the gene matches. The CDR3 coding sequence is TGTGCCAGCAGCTTAGTAGGGACAGGGGTAGATACGCAGTATTTT. Protein product: CASSLVGTGVDTQYF.

The chain carries TRBV28 and TRBJ2-7, with 10 bases fitting TRBD1. Germline V gene sequence: CDR1 MDHEN, CDR2 SYDVKM. The CDR3 is 15 residues long. Germline trimming cut 2 bases from V and 6 bases from J; bases unmatched to any gene: 7. CDR3 region: CASSLVGGQGSEQYF. The CDR3 nucleotides read TGTGCCAGCAGTTTAGTGGGGGGACAGGGGAGCGAGCAGTACTTC. The entire variable domain, with the rest obtained from reference TRBV28 and TRBJ2-7, is as follows: DVKVTQSSRYLVKRTGEKVFLECVQDMDHENMFWYRQDPGLGLRLIYFSYDVKMKEKGDIPEGYSVSREKKERFSLILESASTNQTSMYLCASSLVGGQGSEQYFGPGTRLTVT.